The T cell receptor (beta chain) under discussion was sequenced for a study of T cell responses to AZD1222 COVID-19 vaccine. Sequencing was performed with immunoSEQ multiplex PCR; in TCRdb, only in-frame clones are kept and a portion is missing. The sample lists about 120,000 clones, 92% occurring once. From germline, CDR1 is SQVTM and CDR2 ANQGSEA. V lost 5 bases, J lost 7 bases, and 18 bases lay in between. This CDR3 contains 13 residues. The sequence came from an adult who received the AZD1222 COVID-19 vaccine. This chain connects TRBV29-1 to TRBJ2-7; tentatively, D is TRBD1 (6 bases). This sample comprised peripheral blood, obtained 28 days after the second AZD1222 dose. The CDR3 region is CSVYNDRSTEQYF. The CDR3 nucleotides read TGCAGCGTTTATAACGACAGGAGCACTGAGCAGTACTTC.